This entry is about one T cell receptor (beta chain). What it binds is unknown. The data belong to a study of T cell responses to AZD1222 COVID-19 vaccine. Overall study: The study pooled second doses at about 4 or about 12 weeks. Whole-study findings and limits: Mostly white British, mostly female donors; authors suggested clonal diversity may be underestimated.

TCRdb's copy holds only in-frame clones and misses some; the assay was immunoSEQ multiplex PCR. The sample records some 120,000 clones, 88% being singletons. The germline CDR1 and CDR2 sequences are LGHDT and YNNKEL (reference sequence). Trimming took off 2 bases at V and 4 bases at J, with 11 bases between the two ends. The CDR3 loop spans 14 amino acids. This material consisted of peripheral blood, taken on day 0 of AZD1222 vaccination. This receptor was identified in an adult in good health. The chain joins TRBV3-1 (or the pseudogene TRBV3-2) to TRBJ2-5; maybe TRBD2 (6 bases). This CDR3 is CASSQSGGAETQYF. The CDR3 DNA follows: TGTGCCAGCAGCCAATCTGGAGGGGCAGAGACCCAGTACTTC.